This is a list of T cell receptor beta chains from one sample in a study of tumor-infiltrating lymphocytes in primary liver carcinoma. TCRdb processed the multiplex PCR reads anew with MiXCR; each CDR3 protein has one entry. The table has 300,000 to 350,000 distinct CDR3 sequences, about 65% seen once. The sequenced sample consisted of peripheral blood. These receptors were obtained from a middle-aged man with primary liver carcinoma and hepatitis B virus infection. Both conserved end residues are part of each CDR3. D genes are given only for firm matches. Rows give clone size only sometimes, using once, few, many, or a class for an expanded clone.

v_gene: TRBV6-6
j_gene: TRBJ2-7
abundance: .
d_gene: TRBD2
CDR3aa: CASSYSASGSGSYEEYF
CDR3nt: TGTGCCAGCAGTTATTCCGCCAGTGGCAGCGGGAGCTACGAGGAGTACTTC

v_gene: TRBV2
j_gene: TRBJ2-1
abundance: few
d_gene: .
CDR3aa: CASSEQALPANEQFF
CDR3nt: TGTGCCAGCAGTGAGCAGGCTCTCCCGGCCAATGAGCAGTTCTTC

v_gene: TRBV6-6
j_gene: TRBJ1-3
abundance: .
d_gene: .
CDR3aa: CASSFVPGATVYF
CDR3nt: TGTGCCAGCAGTTTCGTGCCAGGAGCCACCGTATATTTT

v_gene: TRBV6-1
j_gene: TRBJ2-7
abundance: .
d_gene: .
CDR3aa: CANSFSLSGSYEQYF
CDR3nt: TGTGCCAACAGTTTCTCCCTTTCAGGCTCCTACGAGCAGTACTTC

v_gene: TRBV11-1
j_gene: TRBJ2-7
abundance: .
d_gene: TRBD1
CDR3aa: CASSFYRDSENEQYF
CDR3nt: TGTGCCAGCAGCTTTTACCGGGACAGCGAAAACGAGCAGTACTTC

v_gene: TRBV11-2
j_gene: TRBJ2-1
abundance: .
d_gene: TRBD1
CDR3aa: CASSLRDSCYNEQFF
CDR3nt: TGTGCCAGCAGCCTCCGGGACAGCTGCTACAATGAGCAATTCTTC

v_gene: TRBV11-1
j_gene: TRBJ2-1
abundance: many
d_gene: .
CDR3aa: CASNSWGDNEQFF
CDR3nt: TGTGCCAGCAACTCCTGGGGAGACAATGAGCAGTTCTTC

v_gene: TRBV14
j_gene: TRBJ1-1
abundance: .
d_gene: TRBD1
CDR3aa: CASSQRQGVNTKAFF
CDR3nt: TGTGCCAGCAGCCAACGACAGGGGGTGAACACTAAAGCTTTCTTT

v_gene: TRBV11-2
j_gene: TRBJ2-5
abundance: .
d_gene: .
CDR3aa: CESSLVLGGQETQYF
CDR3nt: TGTGAAAGCAGCTTGGTTCTAGGGGGGCAAGAGACCCAGTACTTC

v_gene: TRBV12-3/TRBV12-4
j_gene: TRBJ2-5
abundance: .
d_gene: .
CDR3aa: CASSSQDSRETQYF
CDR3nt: TGTGCCAGCAGTTCACAGGATTCGCGAGAGACCCAGTACTTC

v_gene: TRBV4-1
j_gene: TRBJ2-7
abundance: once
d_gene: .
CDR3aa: CASSQETSSSCEQYF
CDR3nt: TGCGCCAGCAGCCAGGAAACTAGCTCCTCCTGCGAGCAATACTTC

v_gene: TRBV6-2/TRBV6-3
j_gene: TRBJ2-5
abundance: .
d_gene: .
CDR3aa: CASSPEPQEIQYF
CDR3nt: TGTGCCAGCAGCCCCGAGCCACAAGAGATCCAGTACTTC

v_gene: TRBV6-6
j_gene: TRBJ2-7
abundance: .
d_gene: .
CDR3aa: CASSYVEYSYERYF
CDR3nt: TGTGCCAGCAGTTACGTTGAGTACAGCTACGAGCGATACTTC

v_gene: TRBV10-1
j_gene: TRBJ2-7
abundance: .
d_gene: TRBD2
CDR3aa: CDSSASGRTHEQYF
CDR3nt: TGCGACAGCAGTGCAAGCGGGAGAACCCACGAGCAGTACTTC

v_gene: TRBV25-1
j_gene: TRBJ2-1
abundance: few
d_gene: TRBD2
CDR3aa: CASSGGLAGGPDEQFF
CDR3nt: TGTGCCAGCAGTGGGGGATTAGCGGGAGGGCCGGATGAGCAGTTCTTC

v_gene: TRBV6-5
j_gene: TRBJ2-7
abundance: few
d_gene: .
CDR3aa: CASSPSKGPDEQYF
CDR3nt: TGTGCCAGCAGTCCCTCCAAAGGGCCCGACGAGCAGTACTTC

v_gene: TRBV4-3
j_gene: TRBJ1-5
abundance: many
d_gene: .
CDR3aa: CASSQDAGDQPQHF
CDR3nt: TGCGCCAGCAGCCAAGATGCGGGAGATCAGCCCCAGCATTTT

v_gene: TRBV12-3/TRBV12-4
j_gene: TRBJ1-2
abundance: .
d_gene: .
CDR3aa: CASSFVLGSYGYTF
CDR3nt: TGTGCCAGCAGTTTTGTTCTGGGGAGCTATGGCTACACCTTC

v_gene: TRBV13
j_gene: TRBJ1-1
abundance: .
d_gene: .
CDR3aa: CASSLACGVTEAFF
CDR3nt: TGTGCCAGCAGCTTAGCATGTGGGGTAACTGAAGCTTTCTTT

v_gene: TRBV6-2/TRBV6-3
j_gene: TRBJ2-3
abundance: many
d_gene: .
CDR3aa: CASSGTRDGTQYF
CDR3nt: TGTGCCAGCAGTGGAACTAGAGACGGTACGCAGTATTTT

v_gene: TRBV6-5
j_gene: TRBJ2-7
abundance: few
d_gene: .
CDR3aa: CASGYSSVKGYEQYF
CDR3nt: TGTGCCAGCGGTTACTCGTCAGTCAAGGGCTACGAGCAGTACTTC

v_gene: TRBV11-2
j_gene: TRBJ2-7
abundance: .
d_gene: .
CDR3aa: CASSQIVAVGGYEQYF
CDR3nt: TGTGCCAGCAGCCAAATCGTCGCGGTAGGCGGTTACGAGCAGTACTTC